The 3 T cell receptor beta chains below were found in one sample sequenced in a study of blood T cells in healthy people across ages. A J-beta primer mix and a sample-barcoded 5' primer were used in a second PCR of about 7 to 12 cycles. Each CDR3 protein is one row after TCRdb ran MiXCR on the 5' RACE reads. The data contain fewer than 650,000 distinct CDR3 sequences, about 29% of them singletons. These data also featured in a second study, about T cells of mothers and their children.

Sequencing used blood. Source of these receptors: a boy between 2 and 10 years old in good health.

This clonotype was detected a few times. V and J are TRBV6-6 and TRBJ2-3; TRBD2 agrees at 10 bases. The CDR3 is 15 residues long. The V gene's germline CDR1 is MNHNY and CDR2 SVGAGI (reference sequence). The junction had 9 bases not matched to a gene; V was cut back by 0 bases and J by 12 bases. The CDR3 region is CASSYSTAGGQIQYF. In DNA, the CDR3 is TGTGCCAGCAGTTACTCGACAGCGGGGGGGCAAATTCAGTATTTT.

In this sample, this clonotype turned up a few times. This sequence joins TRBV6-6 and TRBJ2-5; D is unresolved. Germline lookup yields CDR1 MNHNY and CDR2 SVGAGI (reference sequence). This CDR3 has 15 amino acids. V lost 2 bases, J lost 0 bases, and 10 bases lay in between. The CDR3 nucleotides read TGTGCCAGCAGTTACCGACCGGAGTACCAAGAGACCCAGTACTTC. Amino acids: CASSYRPEYQETQYF.

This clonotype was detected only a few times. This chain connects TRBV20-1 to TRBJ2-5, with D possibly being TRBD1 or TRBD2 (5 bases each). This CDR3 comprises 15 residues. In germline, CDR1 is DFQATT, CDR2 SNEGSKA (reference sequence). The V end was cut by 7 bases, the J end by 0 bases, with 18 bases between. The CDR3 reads CSVLRGTEYQETQYF. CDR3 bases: TGCAGTGTTTTGCGAGGGACGGAGTACCAAGAGACCCAGTACTTC.